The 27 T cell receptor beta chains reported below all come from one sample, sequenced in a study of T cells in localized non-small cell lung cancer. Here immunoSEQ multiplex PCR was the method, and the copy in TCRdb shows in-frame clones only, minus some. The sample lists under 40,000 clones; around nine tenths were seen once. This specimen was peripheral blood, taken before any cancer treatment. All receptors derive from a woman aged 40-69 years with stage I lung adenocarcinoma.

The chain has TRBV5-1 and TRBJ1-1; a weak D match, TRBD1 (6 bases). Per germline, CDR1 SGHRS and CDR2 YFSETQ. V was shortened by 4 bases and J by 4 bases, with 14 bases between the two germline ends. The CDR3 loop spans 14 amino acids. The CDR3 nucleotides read TGCGCCAGCAGCCATGGCGGGGGCGTCACTGAAGCTTTCTTT. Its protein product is CASSHGGGVTEAFF. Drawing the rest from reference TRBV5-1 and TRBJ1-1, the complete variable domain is KAGVTQTPRYLIKTRGQQVTLSCSPISGHRSVSWYQQTPGQGLQFLFEYFSETQRNKGNFPGRFSGRQFSNSRSEMNVSTLELGDSALYLCASSHGGGVTEAFFGQGTRLTVV.

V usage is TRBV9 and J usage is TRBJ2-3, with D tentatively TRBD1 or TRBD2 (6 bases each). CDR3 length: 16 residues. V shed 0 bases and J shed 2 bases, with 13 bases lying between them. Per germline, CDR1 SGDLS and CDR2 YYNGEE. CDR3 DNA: TGTGCCAGCAGCGTAGGGACGGGGGCCTCCACAGATACGCAGTATTTT. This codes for CASSVGTGASTDTQYF.

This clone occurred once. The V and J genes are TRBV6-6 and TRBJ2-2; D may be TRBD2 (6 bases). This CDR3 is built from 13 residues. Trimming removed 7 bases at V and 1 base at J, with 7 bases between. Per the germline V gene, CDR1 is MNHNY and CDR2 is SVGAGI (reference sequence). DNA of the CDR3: TGTGCCAGCACTAGCGTGAACACCGGGGAGCTGTTTTTT. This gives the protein CASTSVNTGELFF.

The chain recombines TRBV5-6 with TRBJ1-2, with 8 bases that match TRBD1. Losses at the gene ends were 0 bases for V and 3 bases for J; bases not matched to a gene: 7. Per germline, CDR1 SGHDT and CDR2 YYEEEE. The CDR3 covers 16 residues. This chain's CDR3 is CASSLGQGFGDYGYTF. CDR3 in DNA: TGTGCCAGCAGCTTGGGACAGGGGTTTGGTGACTATGGCTACACCTTC.

In DNA form, the CDR3 reads TGTGCCACCCAGCGCGGGGCGGACACTGAAGCTTTCTTT. Translation gives CATQRGADTEAFF. J is TRBJ1-1 and V is TRBV10-3; TRBD1 might be the D (5 bases). Trimming pared 10 bases from V and 3 bases from J, leaving 15 bases between. The CDR3 loop spans 13 amino acids. Germline V gives CDR1 ENHRY, CDR2 SYGVKD.

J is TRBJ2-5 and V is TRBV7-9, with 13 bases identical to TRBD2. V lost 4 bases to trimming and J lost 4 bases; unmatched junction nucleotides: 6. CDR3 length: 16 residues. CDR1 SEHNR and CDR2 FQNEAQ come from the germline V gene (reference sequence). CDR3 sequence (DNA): TGTGCCAGCAGCTCGTTGGGACTAGCGGGGCCAGAGACCCAGTACTTC. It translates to CASSSLGLAGPETQYF.

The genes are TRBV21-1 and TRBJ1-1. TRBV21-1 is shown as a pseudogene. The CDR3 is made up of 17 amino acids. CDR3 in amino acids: CASSKTWDTVGNTEAFF. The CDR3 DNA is TGTGCCAGCAGCAAAACTTGGGATACGGTGGGGAACACTGAAGCTTTCTTT.

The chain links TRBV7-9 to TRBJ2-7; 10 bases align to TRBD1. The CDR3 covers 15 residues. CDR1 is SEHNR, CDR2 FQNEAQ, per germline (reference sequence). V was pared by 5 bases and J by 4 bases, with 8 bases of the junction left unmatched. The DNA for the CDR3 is TGTGCCAGCAGCCTCGGGACAGGGGCTGGGTACGAGCAGTACTTC. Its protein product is CASSLGTGAGYEQYF.

The CDR3 DNA sequence: TGTGCCAGCAGCTTAGCCGGTGGGGGGAGATACGAGCAGTACTTC. It encodes CASSLAGGGRYEQYF. The genes are TRBV5-6 and TRBJ2-7; TRBD2 is a possible D gene (6 bases). Germline V gene data show CDR1 as SGHDT and CDR2 as YYEEEE. V was cut by 2 bases and J by 4 bases, with 16 bases left in between. The CDR3 covers 15 residues.

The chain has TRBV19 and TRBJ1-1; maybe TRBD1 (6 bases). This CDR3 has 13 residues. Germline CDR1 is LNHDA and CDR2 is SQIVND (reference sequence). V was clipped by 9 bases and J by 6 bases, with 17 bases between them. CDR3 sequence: CASTTTRGAEAFF. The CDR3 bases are TGTGCCAGCACAACAACCAGGGGAGCTGAAGCTTTCTTT.

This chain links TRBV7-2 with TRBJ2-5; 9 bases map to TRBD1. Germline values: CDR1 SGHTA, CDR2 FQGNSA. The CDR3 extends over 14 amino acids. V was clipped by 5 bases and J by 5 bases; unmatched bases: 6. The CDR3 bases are TGTGCCAGCAGCCCGGACAGGGGCAAGGAGACCCAGTACTTC. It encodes CASSPDRGKETQYF.

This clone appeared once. The chain's CDR3 is CASSSNRGFMNTEAFF. The CDR3 bases are TGTGCCAGCAGTTCAAACAGGGGGTTTATGAACACTGAAGCTTTCTTT. V is TRBV6-5 and J is TRBJ1-1, with 8 bases lining up with TRBD1. Germline CDR1 is MNHEY and CDR2 is SVGAGI. The CDR3 is 16 amino acids. V lost 4 bases, J lost 0 bases, and 7 bases stayed unmatched.

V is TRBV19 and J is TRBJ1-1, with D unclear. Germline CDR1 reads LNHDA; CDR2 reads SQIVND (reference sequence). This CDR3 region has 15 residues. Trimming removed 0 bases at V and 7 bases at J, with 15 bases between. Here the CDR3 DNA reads TGTGCCAGTAGTATAGATGACGGAGGAAACCGTGAAGCTTTCTTT. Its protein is CASSIDDGGNREAFF.

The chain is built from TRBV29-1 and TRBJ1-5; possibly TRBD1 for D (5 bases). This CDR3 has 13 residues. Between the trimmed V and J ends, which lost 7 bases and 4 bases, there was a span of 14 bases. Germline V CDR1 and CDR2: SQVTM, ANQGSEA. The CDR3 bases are TGCAGCGCAGCATCGGGGCCTAATCAGCCCCAGCATTTT. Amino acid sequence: CSAASGPNQPQHF. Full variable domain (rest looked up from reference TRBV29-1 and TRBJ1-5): SAVISQKPSRDICQRGTSLTIQCQVDSQVTMMFWYRQQPGQSLTLIATANQGSEATYESGFVIDKFPISRPNLTFSTLTVSNMSPEDSSIYLCSAASGPNQPQHFGDGTRLSIL.

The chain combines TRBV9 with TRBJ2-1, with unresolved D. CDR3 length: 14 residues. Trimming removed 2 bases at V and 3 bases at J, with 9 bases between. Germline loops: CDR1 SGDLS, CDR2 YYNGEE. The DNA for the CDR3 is TGTGCCAGCAGCGTTGAACCACTCTACAATGAGCAGTTCTTC. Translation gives CASSVEPLYNEQFF. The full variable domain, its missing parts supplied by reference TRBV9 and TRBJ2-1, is DSGVTQTPKHLITATGQRVTLRCSPRSGDLSVYWYQQSLDQGLQFLIQYYNGEERAKGNILERFSAQQFPDLHSELNLSSLELGDSALYFCASSVEPLYNEQFFGPGTRLTVL.

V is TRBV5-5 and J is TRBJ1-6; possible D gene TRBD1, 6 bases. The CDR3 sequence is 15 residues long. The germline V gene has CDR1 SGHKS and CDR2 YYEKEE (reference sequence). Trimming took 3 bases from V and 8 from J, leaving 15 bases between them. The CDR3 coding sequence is TGTGCCAGCAGCTCGGGACAAAATTCGGATTCACCCCTCCACTTT. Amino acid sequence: CASSSGQNSDSPLHF.

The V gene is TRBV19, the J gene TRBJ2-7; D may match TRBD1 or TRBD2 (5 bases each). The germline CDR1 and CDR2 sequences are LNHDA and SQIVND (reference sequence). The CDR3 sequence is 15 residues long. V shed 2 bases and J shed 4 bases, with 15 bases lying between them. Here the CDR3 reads CASSITQGRWYEQYF. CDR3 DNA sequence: TGTGCCAGTAGTATAACCCAGGGACGCTGGTACGAGCAGTACTTC.

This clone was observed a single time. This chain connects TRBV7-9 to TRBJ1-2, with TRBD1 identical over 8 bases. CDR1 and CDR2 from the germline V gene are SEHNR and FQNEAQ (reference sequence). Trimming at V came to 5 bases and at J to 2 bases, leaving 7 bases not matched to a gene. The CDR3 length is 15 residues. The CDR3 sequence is CASSPGTGLNYGYTF. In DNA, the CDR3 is TGTGCCAGCAGCCCAGGGACAGGTCTCAACTATGGCTACACCTTC.

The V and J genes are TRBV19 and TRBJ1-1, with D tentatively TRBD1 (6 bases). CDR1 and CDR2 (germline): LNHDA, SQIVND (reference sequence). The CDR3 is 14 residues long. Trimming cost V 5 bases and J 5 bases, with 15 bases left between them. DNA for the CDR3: TGTGCCAGTAGTCCTTTTAGGGGGGTGACTGAAGCTTTCTTT. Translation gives CASSPFRGVTEAFF.

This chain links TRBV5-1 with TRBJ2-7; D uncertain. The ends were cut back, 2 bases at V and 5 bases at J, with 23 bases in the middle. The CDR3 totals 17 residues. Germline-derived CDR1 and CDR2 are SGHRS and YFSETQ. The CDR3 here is CASSFHSEKFKTHEQYF. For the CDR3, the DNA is TGCGCCAGCAGCTTCCACAGTGAGAAGTTTAAAACCCACGAGCAGTACTTC.

The CDR3, as DNA: TGTGCCAGCAGTGTTGGGACTTCGCCCCCCTGGGCGTACTTC. Translated: CASSVGTSPPWAYF. The J gene is TRBJ2-7, the V gene TRBV2; the D gene is possibly TRBD2 (6 bases). The germline V and J ends were trimmed by 4 bases and 12 bases, with 22 bases remaining between them. CDR3 size: 14 residues. The germline V gene has CDR1 SNHLY and CDR2 FYNNEI.

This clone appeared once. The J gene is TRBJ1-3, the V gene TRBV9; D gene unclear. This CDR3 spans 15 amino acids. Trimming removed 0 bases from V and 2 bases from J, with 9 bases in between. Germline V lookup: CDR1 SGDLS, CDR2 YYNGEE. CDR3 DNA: TGTGCCAGCAGCGTAGACCGAAACCCTGGAAACACCATATATTTT. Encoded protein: CASSVDRNPGNTIYF.

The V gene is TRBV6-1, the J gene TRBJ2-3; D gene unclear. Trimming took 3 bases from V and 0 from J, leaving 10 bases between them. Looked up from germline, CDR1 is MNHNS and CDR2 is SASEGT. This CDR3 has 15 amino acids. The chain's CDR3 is CASSEDVTSTDTQYF. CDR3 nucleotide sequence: TGTGCCAGCAGTGAGGACGTTACTAGCACAGATACGCAGTATTTT.

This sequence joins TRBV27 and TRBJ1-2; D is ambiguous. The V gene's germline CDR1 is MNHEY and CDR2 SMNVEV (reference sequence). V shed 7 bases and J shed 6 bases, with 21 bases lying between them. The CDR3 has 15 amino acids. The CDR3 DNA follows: TGTGCCAGCAAAACTTCACCGGCCAGCGCTGATGGCTACACCTTC. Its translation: CASKTSPASADGYTF.

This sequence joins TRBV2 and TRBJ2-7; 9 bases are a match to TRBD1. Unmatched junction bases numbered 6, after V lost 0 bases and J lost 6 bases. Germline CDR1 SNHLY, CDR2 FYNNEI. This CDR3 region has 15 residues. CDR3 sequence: CASSEAGQGPFEQYF. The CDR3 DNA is TGTGCCAGCAGTGAAGCGGGACAGGGTCCTTTCGAGCAGTACTTC. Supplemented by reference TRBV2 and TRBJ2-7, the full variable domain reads EPEVTQTPSHQVTQMGQEVILRCVPISNHLYFYWYRQILGQKVEFLVSFYNNEISEKSEIFDDQFSVERPDGSNFTLKIRSTKLEDSAMYFCASSEAGQGPFEQYFGPGTRLTVT.

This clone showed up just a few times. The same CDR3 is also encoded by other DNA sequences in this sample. CDR3 in DNA: TGTGCCAGCAGTGACGGGACAGGGTATGGCTACACCTTC. It encodes CASSDGTGYGYTF. This chain connects TRBV6-4 to TRBJ1-2; 9 nucleotides match TRBD1. The trim removed 2 bases at V and 5 bases at J, leaving 0 bases unmatched. This CDR3 region has 13 residues. CDR1 is MRHNA, CDR2 SNTAGT, per germline.

CDR3 bases: TGTGCTAGTGGTTTGGTATTAGCGGGGGGGCAGACAGATACGCAGTATTTT. Translating gives CASGLVLAGGQTDTQYF. The chain has TRBV12-5 and TRBJ2-3, with 11 bases identical to TRBD2. J gave up 3 bases and V 0 bases, and 5 bases lay outside the gene matches. Germline CDR1 LGHNT, CDR2 FRNRAP. The CDR3 length is 17 residues.